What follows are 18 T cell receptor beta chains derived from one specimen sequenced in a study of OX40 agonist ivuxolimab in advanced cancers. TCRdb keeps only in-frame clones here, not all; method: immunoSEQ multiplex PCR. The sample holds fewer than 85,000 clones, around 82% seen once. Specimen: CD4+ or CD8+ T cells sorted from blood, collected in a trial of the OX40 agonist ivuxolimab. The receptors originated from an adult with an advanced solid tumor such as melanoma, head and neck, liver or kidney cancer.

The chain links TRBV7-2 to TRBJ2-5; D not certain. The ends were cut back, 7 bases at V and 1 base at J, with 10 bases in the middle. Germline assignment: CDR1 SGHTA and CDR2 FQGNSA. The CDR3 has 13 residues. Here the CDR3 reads CASTVRFQETQYF. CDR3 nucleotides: TGTGCCAGCACCGTCAGATTCCAAGAGACCCAGTACTTC.

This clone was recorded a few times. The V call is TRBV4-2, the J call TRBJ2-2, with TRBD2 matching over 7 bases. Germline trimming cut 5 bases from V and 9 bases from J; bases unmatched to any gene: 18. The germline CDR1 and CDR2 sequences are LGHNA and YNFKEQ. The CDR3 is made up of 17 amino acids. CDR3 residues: CASSALVTGLPLRELFF. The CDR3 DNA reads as TGTGCCAGCAGCGCCCTGGTCACGGGACTACCTTTACGGGAGCTGTTTTTT.

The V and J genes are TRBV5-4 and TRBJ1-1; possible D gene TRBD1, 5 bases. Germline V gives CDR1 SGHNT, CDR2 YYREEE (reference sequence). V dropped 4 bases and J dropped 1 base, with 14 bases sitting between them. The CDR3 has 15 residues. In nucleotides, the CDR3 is TGTGCCAGCAGCCAAAAATTCGGGGGGAACACTGAAGCTTTCTTT. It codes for CASSQKFGGNTEAFF. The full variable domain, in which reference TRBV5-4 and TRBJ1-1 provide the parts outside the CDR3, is ETGVTQSPTHLIKTRGQQVTLRCSSQSGHNTVSWYQQALGQGPQFIFQYYREEENGRGNFPPRFSGLQFPNYSSELNVNALELDDSALYLCASSQKFGGNTEAFFGQGTRLTVV.

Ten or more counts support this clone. Here the CDR3 reads CASSLTVGQYEQYF. CDR3 DNA: TGCGCCAGCAGCTTGACCGTGGGACAGTACGAGCAGTACTTC. This chain joins TRBV5-1 and TRBJ2-7; TRBD1 aligns across 7 bases. Trimming removed 1 base from V and 4 bases from J; junction bases left unmatched: 5. The CDR3 loop spans 14 amino acids. Looked up from germline, CDR1 is SGHRS and CDR2 is YFSETQ.

The CDR3 loop is CASSLDRSGEQFF. CDR3 coding DNA: TGTGCCAGCAGCTTAGACCGTAGCGGTGAGCAGTTCTTC. The gene calls are TRBV7-2 and TRBJ2-1; TRBD2 is a possible D gene (6 bases). The CDR3 is 13 amino acids. V lost 1 base and J 9 bases, leaving 10 bases between the germline ends. Germline lookup yields CDR1 SGHTA and CDR2 FQGNSA.

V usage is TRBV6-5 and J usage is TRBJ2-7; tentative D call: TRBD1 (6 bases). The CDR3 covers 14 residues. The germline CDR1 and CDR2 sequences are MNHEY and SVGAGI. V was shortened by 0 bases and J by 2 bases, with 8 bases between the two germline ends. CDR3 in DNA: TGTGCCAGCAGTTACTCGGGGGACACCTACGAGCAGTACTTC. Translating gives CASSYSGDTYEQYF.

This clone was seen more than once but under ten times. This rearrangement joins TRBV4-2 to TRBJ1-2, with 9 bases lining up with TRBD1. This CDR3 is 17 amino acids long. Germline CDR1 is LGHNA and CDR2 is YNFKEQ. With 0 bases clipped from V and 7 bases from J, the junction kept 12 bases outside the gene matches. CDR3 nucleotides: TGTGCCAGCAGCCAAGATCCCGGGACAGGGATGTCAGCTGGCTACACCTTC. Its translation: CASSQDPGTGMSAGYTF.

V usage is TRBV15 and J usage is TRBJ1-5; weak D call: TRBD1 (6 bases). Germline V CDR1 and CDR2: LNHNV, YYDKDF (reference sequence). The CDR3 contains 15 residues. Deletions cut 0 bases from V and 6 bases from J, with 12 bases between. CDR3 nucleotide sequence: TGTGCCACCAGCAGAGATATAGGGGGTGCTCAGCCCCAGCATTTT. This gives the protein CATSRDIGGAQPQHF.

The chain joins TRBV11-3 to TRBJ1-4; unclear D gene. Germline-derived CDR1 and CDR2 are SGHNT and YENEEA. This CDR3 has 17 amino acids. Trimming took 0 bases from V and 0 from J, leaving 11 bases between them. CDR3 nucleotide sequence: TGTGCCAGCAGCTTAGACAGCCAGGACGCAACTAATGAAAAACTGTTTTTT. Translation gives CASSLDSQDATNEKLFF.

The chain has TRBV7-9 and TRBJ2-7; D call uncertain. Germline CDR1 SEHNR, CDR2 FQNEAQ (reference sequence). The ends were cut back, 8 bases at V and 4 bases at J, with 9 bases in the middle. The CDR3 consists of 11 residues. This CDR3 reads CASGQTYEQYF. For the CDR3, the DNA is TGTGCCAGCGGGCAGACTTACGAGCAGTACTTC.

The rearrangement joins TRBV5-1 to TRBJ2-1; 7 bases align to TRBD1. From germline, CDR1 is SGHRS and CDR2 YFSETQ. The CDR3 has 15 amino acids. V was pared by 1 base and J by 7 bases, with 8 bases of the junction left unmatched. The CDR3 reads CASSLPQGFVNEQFF. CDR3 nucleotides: TGCGCCAGCAGCTTGCCACAGGGGTTTGTGAATGAGCAGTTCTTC.

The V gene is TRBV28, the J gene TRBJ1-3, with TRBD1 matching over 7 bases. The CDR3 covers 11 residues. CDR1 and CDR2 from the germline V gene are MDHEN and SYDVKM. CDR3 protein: CASQGGNTIYF. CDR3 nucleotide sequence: TGTGCATCCCAGGGGGGTAACACCATATATTTT. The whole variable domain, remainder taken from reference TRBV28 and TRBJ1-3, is DVKVTQSSRYLVKRTGEKVFLECVQDMDHENMFWYRQDPGLGLRLIYFSYDVKMKEKGDIPEGYSVSREKKERFSLILESASTNQTSMYLCASQGGNTIYFGEGSWLTVV.

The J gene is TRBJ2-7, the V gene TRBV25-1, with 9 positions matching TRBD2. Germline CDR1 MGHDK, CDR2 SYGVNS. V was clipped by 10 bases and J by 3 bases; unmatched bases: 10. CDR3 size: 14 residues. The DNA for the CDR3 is TGTGCCACCCAGCAGAGCGGGAGGAACTACGAGCAGTACTTC. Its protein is CATQQSGRNYEQYF.

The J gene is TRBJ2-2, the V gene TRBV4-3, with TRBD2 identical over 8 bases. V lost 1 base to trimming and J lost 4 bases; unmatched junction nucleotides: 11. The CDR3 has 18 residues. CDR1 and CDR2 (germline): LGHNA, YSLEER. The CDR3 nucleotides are TGCGCCAGCAGCCAAGGGACCCTTAGCGGGACGGGCACCGGGGAGCTGTTTTTT. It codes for CASSQGTLSGTGTGELFF.

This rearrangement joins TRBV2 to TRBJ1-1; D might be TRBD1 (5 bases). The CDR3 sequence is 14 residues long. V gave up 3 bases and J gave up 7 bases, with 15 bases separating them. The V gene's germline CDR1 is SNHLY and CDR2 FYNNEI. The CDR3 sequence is CASSEGQGLIEAFF. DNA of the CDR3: TGTGCCAGCAGTGAGGGGCAGGGACTTATTGAAGCTTTCTTT.

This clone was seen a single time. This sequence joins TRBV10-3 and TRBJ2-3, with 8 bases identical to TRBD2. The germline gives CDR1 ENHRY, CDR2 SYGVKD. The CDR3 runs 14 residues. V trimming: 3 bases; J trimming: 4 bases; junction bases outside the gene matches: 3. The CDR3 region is CAISDREGADTQYF. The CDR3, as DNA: TGTGCCATCAGTGATCGGGAGGGCGCAGATACGCAGTATTTT.

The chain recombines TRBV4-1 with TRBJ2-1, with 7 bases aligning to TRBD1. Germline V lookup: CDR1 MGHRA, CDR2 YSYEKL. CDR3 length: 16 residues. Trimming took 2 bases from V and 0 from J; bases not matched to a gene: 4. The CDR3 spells CASSQSTGFSYNEQFF. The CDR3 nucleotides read TGCGCCAGCAGCCAATCGACAGGGTTCTCCTACAATGAGCAGTTCTTC.

In DNA form, the CDR3 reads TGCGCCAGCAGCCCCGAAGGAGTGGCTAGCGGGACTTACGAGCAGTACTTC. Translation gives CASSPEGVASGTYEQYF. The V call is TRBV5-1, the J call TRBJ2-7; 9 positions agree with TRBD2. Germline CDR1 SGHRS, CDR2 YFSETQ. The CDR3 totals 17 residues. The J segment lost 4 bases and the V segment lost 4 bases, leaving 15 bases of the junction unmatched.